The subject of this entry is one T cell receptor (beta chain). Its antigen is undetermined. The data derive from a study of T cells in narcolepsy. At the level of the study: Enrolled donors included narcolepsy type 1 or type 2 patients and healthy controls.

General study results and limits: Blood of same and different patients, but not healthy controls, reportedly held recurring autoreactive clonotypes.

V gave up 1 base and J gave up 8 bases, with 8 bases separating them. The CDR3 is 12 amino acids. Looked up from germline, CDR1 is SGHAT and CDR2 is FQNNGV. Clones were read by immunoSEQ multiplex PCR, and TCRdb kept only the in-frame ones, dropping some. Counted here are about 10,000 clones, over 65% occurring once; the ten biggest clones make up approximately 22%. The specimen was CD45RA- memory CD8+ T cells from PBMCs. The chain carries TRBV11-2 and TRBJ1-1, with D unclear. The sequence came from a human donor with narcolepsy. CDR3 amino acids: CASSLGSGEAFF. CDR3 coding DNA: TGTGCCAGCAGCTTAGGCTCGGGAGAAGCTTTCTTT.